The 32 T cell receptor beta chains below all came from one sample that was sequenced in a study of Graves' ophthalmopathy and Graves' hyperthyroidism. Amplification of the TCR beta CDR3 regions used RNA transcripts (as template). A first-round RT-PCR used HTBI primers, followed by a second-round multiplex PCR. From the multiplex PCR reads, TCRdb called clonotypes with MiXCR, one entry per CDR3 protein. The sample lists around 600,000 distinct CDR3 sequences, under 50% occurring once. Sequencing was carried out using peripheral blood. These receptor sequences come from an adult man with Graves' ophthalmopathy.

This clonotype has at least ten counts. The chain recombines TRBV15 with TRBJ1-1; D remains unclear. V shed 1 base and J shed 3 bases, with 9 bases lying between them. This CDR3 contains 14 residues. Germline lookup yields CDR1 LNHNV and CDR2 YYDKDF (reference sequence). This chain's CDR3 is CATSRARRDTEAFF. In DNA, the CDR3 is TGTGCCACCAGCAGAGCTCGTAGGGACACTGAAGCTTTCTTT.

The table lists this clonotype with many counts. The chain carries TRBV5-1 and TRBJ1-1; the D gene is possibly TRBD1 (6 bases). The CDR3 runs 16 residues. Germline V gene data show CDR1 as SGHRS and CDR2 as YFSETQ. V was trimmed by 3 bases and J by 0 bases, leaving 15 bases between them. In DNA form, the CDR3 reads TGCGCCAGCAGCTCCGACAGGAAACAGTTGAACACTGAAGCTTTCTTT. This gives the protein CASSSDRKQLNTEAFF.

The V gene is TRBV20-1, the J gene TRBJ2-1; D may be TRBD1 or TRBD2 (5 bases each). V was pared by 3 bases and J by 6 bases, with 18 bases between. Germline-derived CDR1 and CDR2 are DFQATT and SNEGSKA (reference sequence). The CDR3 sequence is 15 residues long. The CDR3 DNA reads as TGCAGTGCTAGGGGTGACGGGGCGATGGCCAATGAGCAGTTCTTC. This encodes CSARGDGAMANEQFF.

The rearrangement joins TRBV29-1 to TRBJ1-5, with 8 bases lining up with TRBD1. The CDR3 is 13 residues long. The germline V gene has CDR1 SQVTM and CDR2 ANQGSEA. Trimming at V came to 8 bases and at J to 3 bases, leaving 6 bases not matched to a gene. The CDR3 bases are TGCAGCAGTGGGACAGGAGCCAATCAGCCCCAGCATTTT. This sequence encodes CSSGTGANQPQHF.

This clonotype has ten or more counts. The genes are TRBV6-5 and TRBJ2-7; 7 bases are shared with TRBD2. This CDR3 has 11 residues. Germline CDR1 reads MNHEY; CDR2 reads SVGAGI. Trimming cost V 9 bases and J 3 bases; bases outside gene matches: 2. The CDR3 is CASGEGYEQYF. CDR3 nucleotide sequence: TGTGCCAGTGGGGAGGGCTACGAGCAGTACTTC.

The rearrangement joins TRBV10-3 to TRBJ2-7; 9 nucleotides line up with TRBD1. Looked up from germline, CDR1 is ENHRY and CDR2 is SYGVKD. The V segment lost 4 bases and the J segment 6 bases; nucleotides outside the gene matches: 13. CDR3 length equals 16 residues. The CDR3 loop is CAISGGYRGRESEQYF. The CDR3 DNA sequence: TGTGCCATCAGTGGTGGATACAGGGGGCGGGAGAGCGAGCAGTACTTC.

V is TRBV5-1 and J is TRBJ2-7; D possibly matches TRBD1 or TRBD2 (5 bases each). This CDR3 is built from 13 residues. With 3 bases removed from V and 12 bases from J, the gap between germline ends came to 19 bases. Per the germline V gene, CDR1 is SGHRS and CDR2 is YFSETQ. This CDR3 is CASSSGSGTRLYF. CDR3 coding DNA: TGCGCCAGCAGCTCCGGTAGTGGGACCCGTTTGTACTTC.

This clonotype showed up many times. For the CDR3, the DNA is TGTGCCACCAGTGCGGGGCGCGGGACTGAAGCTTTCTTT. This gives the protein CATSAGRGTEAFF. The chain has TRBV24-1 and TRBJ1-1; perhaps TRBD1 as D (5 bases). The CDR3 spans 13 residues. Germline V gene sequence: CDR1 KGHDR, CDR2 SFDVKD. V gave up 5 bases and J gave up 5 bases, with 11 bases separating them.

The table lists this clonotype with a count of one. This sequence joins TRBV7-3 and TRBJ2-7; 7 bases match TRBD2. V lost 0 bases and J lost 11; bases outside the gene matches: 10. This CDR3 comprises 14 residues. Germline loops: CDR1 SGHTA, CDR2 FQGTGA. CDR3 sequence (DNA): TGTGCCAGCAGCTTAACGGGCGGGAGTACCGGGGAGTACTTC. Encoded protein: CASSLTGGSTGEYF.

The rearrangement links TRBV29-1 to TRBJ1-4; the match to TRBD1 covers 7 bases. V dropped 4 bases and J dropped 7; count of bases not matched to a gene: 12. The CDR3 runs 15 residues. The germline gives CDR1 SQVTM, CDR2 ANQGSEA. The CDR3 DNA reads as TGCAGCGTTGGAAGGGACAGACCCGGCGGTGAAAAACTGTTTTTT. Translated: CSVGRDRPGGEKLFF.

The rearrangement joins TRBV7-8 to TRBJ2-5, with TRBD2 as a possible D gene (5 bases). With 5 bases removed from V and 5 bases from J, the gap between germline ends came to 15 bases. The germline CDR1 and CDR2 sequences are SGHVS and FQNEAQ. The CDR3 contains 14 residues. This CDR3 reads CASSPPGSWETQYF. The DNA for the CDR3 is TGTGCCAGCAGCCCCCCGGGGAGTTGGGAGACCCAGTACTTC.

This clonotype turned up a few times. The V gene is TRBV11-2, the J gene TRBJ1-3, with no clear D. V was clipped by 1 base and J by 0 bases, with 10 bases between them. Germline loops: CDR1 SGHAT, CDR2 FQNNGV. CDR3 length equals 16 residues. CDR3 nucleotide sequence: TGTGCCAGCAGCTTAGGGGTGAGGGACTCTGGAAACACCATATATTTT. This codes for CASSLGVRDSGNTIYF. The complete variable domain, with remaining parts taken from reference TRBV11-2 and TRBJ1-3, reads EAGVAQSPRYKIIEKRQSVAFWCNPISGHATLYWYQQILGQGPKLLIQFQNNGVVDDSQLPKDRFSAERLKGVDSTLKIQPAKLEDSAVYLCASSLGVRDSGNTIYFGEGSWLTVV.

The chain carries TRBV15 and TRBJ2-5, with unresolved D. The V gene's germline CDR1 is LNHNV and CDR2 YYDKDF (reference sequence). V gave up 0 bases and J gave up 7 bases, with 15 bases separating them. This CDR3 has 15 residues. The CDR3 sequence: CATSRDRTRWGTQYF. The CDR3 DNA is TGTGCCACCAGCAGAGATCGGACGCGTTGGGGGACCCAGTACTTC. The complete variable domain, with remaining parts taken from reference TRBV15 and TRBJ2-5, reads DAMVIQNPRYQVTQFGKPVTLSCSQTLNHNVMYWYQQKSSQAPKLLFHYYDKDFNNEADTPDNFQSRRPNTSFCFLDIRSPGLGDTAMYLCATSRDRTRWGTQYFGPGTRLLVL.

The chain combines TRBV7-2 with TRBJ1-5; 8 bases match TRBD1. V lost 5 bases to trimming and J lost 6 bases; unmatched junction nucleotides: 9. The CDR3 runs to 15 residues. Germline CDR1 SGHTA, CDR2 FQGNSA. CDR3 nucleotide sequence: TGTGCCAGCAGCATAAGCGGACAGGGTGGTCAGCCCCAGCATTTT. Encoded protein: CASSISGQGGQPQHF.

V usage is TRBV2 and J usage is TRBJ2-3; the D gene is possibly TRBD1 (5 bases). V lost 1 base and J 3 bases, leaving 5 bases between the germline ends. Germline values: CDR1 SNHLY, CDR2 FYNNEI. The CDR3 has 13 amino acids. The chain's CDR3 is CASSEDRTDTQYF. The CDR3 DNA follows: TGTGCCAGCAGTGAAGACAGGACAGATACGCAGTATTTT.

Concerning this clonotype itself: A much more abundant neighbour one base away suggests this may be a read error. The chain combines TRBV20-1 with TRBJ2-5; no reliable D call. CDR3 size: 13 residues. V was cut by 3 bases and J by 5 bases, with 13 bases left in between. Germline values: CDR1 DFQATT, CDR2 SNEGSKA (reference sequence). This CDR3 reads CSARTPPRETQYF. CDR3 bases: TGCAGTGCTAGGACTCCGCCCCGGGAGACCCAGTACTTC.

This chain uses TRBV7-9 with TRBJ1-2; 8 positions agree with TRBD1. V shed 0 bases, J shed 8 bases, and the junction held 8 bases outside the gene matches. Germline CDR1 and CDR2: SEHNR and FQNEAQ (reference sequence). The CDR3 is made up of 15 amino acids. This CDR3 is CASSLAGTGLGGYTF. The CDR3 DNA sequence: TGTGCCAGCAGCTTAGCGGGGACAGGTCTGGGCGGCTACACCTTC. The variable domain in full, with the rest retrieved from reference TRBV7-9 and TRBJ1-2, is DTGVSQNPRHKITKRGQNVTFRCDPISEHNRLYWYRQTLGQGPEFLTYFQNEAQLEKSRLLSDRFSAERPKGSFSTLEIQRTEQGDSAMYLCASSLAGTGLGGYTFGSGTRLTVV.

With respect to this clonotype: One junction end disagrees with the germline gene, perhaps due to a read error. The chain joins TRBV19 to TRBJ1-1; maybe TRBD1 (6 bases). This CDR3 is built from 13 residues. Germline assignment: CDR1 LNHDA and CDR2 SQIVND (reference sequence). This chain's CDR3 is CASSPTGNTETFF. Here the CDR3 DNA reads TGTGCCAGTAGTCCAACAGGGAACACTGAAACTTTCTTT.

A remark on this clonotype: This may be a read error: a much more frequent sequence differs by one nucleotide. The chain links TRBV7-9 to TRBJ1-5; D is ambiguous. The V and J ends lost 4 bases and 3 bases respectively, with 10 bases between them. There are 14 residues in the CDR3. Germline V gene data show CDR1 as SEHNR and CDR2 as FQNEAQ (reference sequence). In DNA form, the CDR3 reads TGTGCCAGCAGCTCGGGAAGTAACAATCAGCCCCAGCATTTT. Translated: CASSSGSNNQPQHF.

The chain combines TRBV5-1 with TRBJ2-7, with 9 positions matching TRBD1. The CDR3 length is 16 residues. From germline, CDR1 is SGHRS and CDR2 YFSETQ. With 4 bases clipped from V and 5 bases from J, the junction kept 13 bases outside the gene matches. The CDR3 reads CASSPPLGTGPHEQYF. In DNA form, the CDR3 reads TGCGCCAGCAGCCCTCCTCTTGGGACAGGGCCCCACGAGCAGTACTTC.

The CDR3 DNA sequence: TGCGCCAGCAGCCGCCAAGGGACAGCCAATAATTCACCCCTCCACTTT. Translated, it gives CASSRQGTANNSPLHF. J is TRBJ1-6 and V is TRBV5-1; 7 bases are shared with TRBD1. The CDR3 is 16 amino acids. Germline V gene data show CDR1 as SGHRS and CDR2 as YFSETQ. J was trimmed by 5 bases and V by 4 bases; bases with no gene match: 9.

On this clonotype itself: One end of the junction varies from germline; a read error may be responsible. The chain combines TRBV10-3 with TRBJ1-1, with 7 bases aligning to TRBD1. The CDR3 is made up of 17 amino acids. The V gene's germline CDR1 is ENHRY and CDR2 SYGVKD. The CDR3 region is CASSYNVRQGFDTEAFF. In nucleotides, the CDR3 is TGTGCCAGCAGTTACAACGTGAGACAGGGTTTCGACACTGAAGCTTTCTTT.

Ten or more counts support this clonotype. The V and J genes are TRBV7-2 and TRBJ2-7; unclear D gene. The V and J ends lost 5 bases and 6 bases respectively, with 11 bases between them. CDR1 is SGHTA, CDR2 FQGNSA, per germline. This CDR3 is 12 amino acids long. This CDR3 is CASSPGPLEQYF. As DNA, the CDR3 is TGTGCCAGCAGCCCGGGTCCGCTCGAGCAGTACTTC.

This chain links TRBV29-1 with TRBJ1-1, with D maybe TRBD1 (5 bases). The CDR3 length is 13 residues. V was shortened by 5 bases and J by 4 bases, with 14 bases between the two germline ends. Germline values: CDR1 SQVTM, CDR2 ANQGSEA. The CDR3 region has the DNA TGCAGCGTTCGAAGCAGGGAGGGCACTGAAGCTTTCTTT. Translated: CSVRSREGTEAFF.

Only a few counts were recorded for this clonotype. The chain joins TRBV2 to TRBJ2-2; D remains unclear. Trimming cost V 5 bases and J 2 bases, with 9 bases left between them. CDR3 length: 14 amino acids. Germline V gene data show CDR1 as SNHLY and CDR2 as FYNNEI. CDR3 DNA: TGTGCCAGCAGTTGGGGAACTAACACCGGGGAGCTGTTTTTT. Protein: CASSWGTNTGELFF.

As DNA, the CDR3 is TGCAGCGTTGAAGTCGTCGGACAGGGCACAGGGCAGCCCCAGCATTTT. Translated: CSVEVVGQGTGQPQHF. The J gene is TRBJ1-5, the V gene TRBV29-1, with TRBD1 matching 8 bases. The CDR3 has 16 residues. Germline-derived CDR1 and CDR2 are SQVTM and ANQGSEA. The trim removed 1 base at V and 7 bases at J, leaving 12 bases unmatched.

The chain is built from TRBV10-3 and TRBJ2-7; the match to TRBD2 covers 9 bases. The CDR3 is 16 residues long. Per germline, CDR1 ENHRY and CDR2 SYGVKD. J lost 3 bases, V lost 10 bases, and 16 bases had no gene match. CDR3 in amino acids: CASRPGQSSGIYEQYF. The CDR3 nucleotides read TGTGCCAGCAGACCTGGACAGTCTAGCGGGATCTACGAGCAGTACTTC.

The CDR3 spells CASSDRVPRYGYTF. CDR3 nucleotide sequence: TGTGCCAGCTCCGACCGCGTCCCACGTTATGGCTACACCTTC. This chain joins TRBV19 and TRBJ1-2; D unresolved. The CDR3 covers 14 residues. Germline lookup yields CDR1 LNHDA and CDR2 SQIVND (reference sequence). Trimming took off 9 bases at V and 5 bases at J, with 19 bases between the two ends.

Concerning this clonotype: This is likely a read error, given that the CDR3 carries no conserved phenylalanine or tryptophan at its end. The chain couples TRBV12-3 or TRBV12-4 to TRBJ1-1; D is unclear. The CDR3 runs to 14 residues. Trimming left V 0 bases short and J 1 base short, with 6 bases between. CDR3 sequence: CASSLAPGNTEAFL. The CDR3, as DNA: TGTGCCAGCAGTTTAGCGCCAGGGAACACTGAAGCTTTCCTT.

The gene calls are TRBV9 and TRBJ2-2; D possibly corresponds to TRBD2 (6 bases). The CDR3 contains 19 residues. Between the trimmed V and J ends, which lost 3 bases and 1 base, there was a span of 22 bases. Germline CDR1 SGDLS, CDR2 YYNGEE. Written as DNA, the CDR3 is TGTGCCAGCAGCGACCGACCCCGGGGGTCTCGGAGGAACACCGGGGAGCTGTTTTTT. This gives the protein CASSDRPRGSRRNTGELFF.

The chain carries TRBV20-1 and TRBJ2-5; possibly TRBD2 for D (6 bases). The V end was cut by 3 bases, the J end by 3 bases, with 11 bases between. There are 13 residues in the CDR3. Germline V lookup: CDR1 DFQATT, CDR2 SNEGSKA (reference sequence). CDR3 region: CSASGTPKETQYF. CDR3 coding DNA: TGCAGTGCTAGCGGGACTCCTAAAGAGACCCAGTACTTC.

Remarks on this clonotype: A much larger clone differs by one base, so this may be a read error. The chain links TRBV2 to TRBJ1-5; D is undetermined. The CDR3 runs 16 residues. The germline V and J ends were trimmed by 4 bases and 0 bases, with 13 bases remaining between them. Germline CDR1 SNHLY, CDR2 FYNNEI. In nucleotides, the CDR3 is TGTGCCAGCAGTGGAGCGGGAAGATATAGCAATCAGCCCCAGCATTTT. Amino acid sequence: CASSGAGRYSNQPQHF.